The 8 T cell receptor beta chains reported below all come from one sample, sequenced in a study of cytotoxic CD8 clonotypes in ibrutinib-treated CLL. Sequenced by immunoSEQ multiplex PCR; TCRdb stores in-frame clones only, minus some. The repertoire includes approximately 45,000 clones, 69% of them detected once, and around 13% sits in the top ten. The sequenced sample was PBMCs, obtained after 12 months of ibrutinib treatment. The receptors derive from a human donor with chronic lymphocytic leukemia.

This clone was counted between two and nine times. The chain is built from TRBV25-1 and TRBJ1-4; 10 bases are shared with TRBD1. The CDR3 has 15 residues. Germline values: CDR1 MGHDK, CDR2 SYGVNS. The V and J ends lost 8 bases and 3 bases, in that order; junction bases with no gene match: 6. In DNA form, the CDR3 reads TGTGCCAGCTCCGGGACAGGGGCACCTAATGAAAAACTGTTTTTT. This codes for CASSGTGAPNEKLFF.

The chain couples TRBV28 to TRBJ1-5; D remains ambiguous. The CDR3 runs 13 residues. V was pared by 1 base and J by 6 bases, with 7 bases between. Germline CDR1 and CDR2: MDHEN and SYDVKM. CDR3 sequence reads: CASSLFRGQPQHF. DNA for the CDR3: TGTGCCAGCAGTTTATTCCGCGGTCAGCCCCAGCATTTT.

V is TRBV29-1 and J is TRBJ2-5; 11 nucleotides line up with TRBD2. This CDR3 contains 15 residues. The J segment lost 4 bases and the V segment lost 4 bases, leaving 8 bases of the junction unmatched. Germline loops: CDR1 SQVTM, CDR2 ANQGSEA. CDR3 nucleotides: TGCAGCGTTGTCAACCTAGCGGGGGGTCCAGAGACCCAGTACTTC. This codes for CSVVNLAGGPETQYF.

The V and J genes are TRBV19 and TRBJ1-3, with 12 bases that match TRBD1. Germline V gene lookup returns CDR1 LNHDA and CDR2 SQIVND (reference sequence). This CDR3 is 16 amino acids long. Trimming cost V 7 bases and J 4 bases; bases outside gene matches: 8. The CDR3 is CASTLPGTGGGNTIYF. The DNA for the CDR3 is TGTGCCAGTACTCTCCCCGGGACAGGGGGCGGAAACACCATATATTTT.

The chain carries TRBV2 and TRBJ1-1, with D unresolved. V was shortened by 6 bases and J by 4 bases, with 18 bases between the two germline ends. Germline V CDR1 and CDR2: SNHLY, FYNNEI. The CDR3 totals 15 residues. The CDR3 here is CASRPWSGRGTEAFF. The CDR3 DNA reads TGTGCCAGCAGACCCTGGTCAGGCCGGGGCACTGAAGCTTTCTTT.

J is TRBJ2-6 and V is TRBV29-1; unclear D gene. The CDR3 runs 15 residues. Germline values: CDR1 SQVTM, CDR2 ANQGSEA. V lost 6 bases, J lost 0 bases, and 12 bases lay in between. The CDR3 DNA follows: TGCAGCGTCCAAGTGGGTATCTCTGGGGCCAACGTCCTGACTTTC. This encodes CSVQVGISGANVLTF.

The chain links TRBV2 to TRBJ2-3; D is uncertain. From germline, CDR1 is SNHLY and CDR2 FYNNEI. The CDR3 has 13 residues. V was cut by 5 bases and J by 2 bases, with 8 bases left in between. DNA of the CDR3: TGTGCCAGCAGTCCTCCATTCACAGATACGCAGTATTTT. Its protein product is CASSPPFTDTQYF.

This chain joins TRBV11-2 and TRBJ2-1; D is ambiguous. V was pared by 5 bases and J by 3 bases, with 11 bases between. Germline CDR1 is SGHAT and CDR2 is FQNNGV. CDR3 length: 14 amino acids. CDR3 DNA sequence: TGTGCCAGCAGCAACGCGGCGAACTACAATGAGCAGTTCTTC. Translated, it gives CASSNAANYNEQFF.